This T cell receptor beta chain comes out of a study of T cell responses to AZD1222 COVID-19 vaccine. Study findings and constraints: Researchers report vaccine-associated CD4 TCRs spanning spike, with dominance at 160-218 and 743-854. The donor group comprised mostly white British people and more females; the analysis possibly underestimated clonal diversity. Nearly half of unique spike-specific TCRs reportedly avoided B.1.351 and B.1.1.7 mutated regions. Every sample of the repertoires postdated the peak T cell response.

Sequencing used immunoSEQ multiplex PCR; TCRdb keeps in-frame clones, though not all of them. Among 95,000 to 150,000 clones, over 75% were seen once, and the ten largest hold approximately 3.1%. V lost 6 bases and J lost 8; bases outside the gene matches: 15. There are 16 residues in the CDR3. Germline-derived CDR1 and CDR2 are SGHTA and FQGNSA. As to this clone: Its specificity is unknown.

Sequenced material: peripheral blood, taken on day 0 of AZD1222 vaccination. This TCR derives from an adult in good health. The chain is built from TRBV7-2 and TRBJ2-4; 8 bases map to TRBD1. The CDR3 sequence: CASSPSTMTGEDIQYF. CDR3 nucleotides: TGTGCCAGCAGTCCTTCCACCATGACAGGGGAGGACATTCAGTACTTC.